This T cell receptor beta chain was sequenced during a study of response to subunit inactivated influenza vaccine. Looked up from germline, CDR1 is MRHNA and CDR2 is SNTAGT. Trimming shortened V by 3 bases and J by 4 bases, and 7 bases separated the two germline ends. This CDR3 has 13 residues. From the RT-PCR reads, TCRdb called clonotypes with MiXCR, one entry per CDR3 protein. This sample has more than 600,000 distinct CDR3 sequences, with less than 20% found just once. Of note for this clonotype: What it binds is unknown.

Study results and limitations: Every seasonal influenza vaccination brings in few new T cells, the authors suggested.

The specimen comprised PBMCs from blood, sampled 4 to 6 days after vaccination. The rearrangement joins TRBV6-4 to TRBJ1-5; possibly TRBD1 for D (5 bases). The receptor was isolated from a man in his forties or fifties who received an inactivated influenza vaccine. The CDR3 sequence: CASSEGPNQPQHF. CDR3 in DNA: TGTGCCAGCAGTGAGGGACCGAATCAGCCCCAGCATTTT.